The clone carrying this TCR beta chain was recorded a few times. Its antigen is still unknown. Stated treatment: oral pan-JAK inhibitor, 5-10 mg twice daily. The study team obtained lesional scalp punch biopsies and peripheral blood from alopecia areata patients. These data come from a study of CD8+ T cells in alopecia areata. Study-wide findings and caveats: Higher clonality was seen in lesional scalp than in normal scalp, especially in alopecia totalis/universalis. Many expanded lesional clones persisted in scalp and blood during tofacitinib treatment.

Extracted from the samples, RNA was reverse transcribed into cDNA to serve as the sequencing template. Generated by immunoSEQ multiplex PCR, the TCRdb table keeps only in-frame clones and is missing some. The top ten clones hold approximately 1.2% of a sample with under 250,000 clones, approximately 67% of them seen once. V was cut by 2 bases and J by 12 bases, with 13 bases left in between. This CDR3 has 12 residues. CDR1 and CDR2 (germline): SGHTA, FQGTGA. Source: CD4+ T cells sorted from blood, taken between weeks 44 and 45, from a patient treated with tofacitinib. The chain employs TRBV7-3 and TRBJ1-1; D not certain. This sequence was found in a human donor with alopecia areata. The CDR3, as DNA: TGTGCCAGCAGCTTAGGATTAGGGCAAACTTTCTTT. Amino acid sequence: CASSLGLGQTFF.